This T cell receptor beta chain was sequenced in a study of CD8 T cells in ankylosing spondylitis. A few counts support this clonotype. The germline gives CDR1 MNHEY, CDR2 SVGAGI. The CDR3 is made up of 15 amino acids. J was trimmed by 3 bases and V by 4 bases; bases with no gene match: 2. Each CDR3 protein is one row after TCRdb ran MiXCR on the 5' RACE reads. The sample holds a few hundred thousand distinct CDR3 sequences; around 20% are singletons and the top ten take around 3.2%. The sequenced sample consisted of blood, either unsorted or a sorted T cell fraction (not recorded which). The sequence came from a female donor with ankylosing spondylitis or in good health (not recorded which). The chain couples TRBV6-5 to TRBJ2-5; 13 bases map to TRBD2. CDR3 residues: CASSWGLAGKETQYF. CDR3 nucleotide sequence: TGTGCCAGCAGTTGGGGACTAGCGGGAAAAGAGACCCAGTACTTC.